The 21 T cell receptor beta chains listed next were all sequenced from one sample in a study of OX40 agonist ivuxolimab in advanced cancers. Profiled with immunoSEQ multiplex PCR; TCRdb holds only in-frame clones, not every one. The table has 50,000 to 70,000 clones, 88% seen once. Specimen: CD4+ or CD8+ T cells sorted from blood, collected in a trial of the OX40 agonist ivuxolimab. Every receptor here comes from an adult with an advanced solid tumor such as melanoma, head and neck, liver or kidney cancer.

The chain carries TRBV27 and TRBJ2-2; D not certain. CDR1 is MNHEY and CDR2 is SMNVEV in the germline V gene (reference sequence). V dropped 3 bases and J dropped 6 bases, with 8 bases sitting between them. The length of the CDR3 is 13 residues. The chain's CDR3 is CASSFSSSGELFF. CDR3 DNA sequence: TGTGCCAGCAGTTTCTCGAGCTCCGGGGAGCTGTTTTTT.

The count of this clone is one. J is TRBJ1-2 and V is TRBV10-1, with a possible D match to TRBD1 (5 bases). V lost 4 bases and J 7 bases, leaving 13 bases between the germline ends. This CDR3 has 13 residues. Germline V gene data show CDR1 as WNHNN and CDR2 as SYGVQD (reference sequence). The CDR3, as DNA: TGCGCCAGCAGTGTCAGGGACTCTGGTGGCTACACCTTC. Amino acids: CASSVRDSGGYTF.

In the case of this clone: One end of the junction is discordant with germline, which a read error may explain. The chain joins TRBV7-9 to TRBJ1-1, with TRBD1 matching over 8 bases. The CDR3 runs to 16 residues. The germline CDR1 and CDR2 sequences are SEHNR and FQNEAQ (reference sequence). CDR3 sequence (DNA): TGTGCCAGCAGCCCCCCGCCAGTTTTGACAGGGGAAGAAGGTTTCTTT. This sequence encodes CASSPPPVLTGEEGFF.

The chain is built from TRBV9 and TRBJ2-1; 9 nucleotides line up with TRBD2. The germline V gene has CDR1 SGDLS and CDR2 YYNGEE. V lost 4 bases, J lost 12 bases, and 14 bases stayed unmatched. This CDR3 has 15 amino acids. CDR3 region: CASSTSGGFTIGQFF. DNA for the CDR3: TGTGCCAGCAGCACAAGCGGGGGGTTTACAATTGGGCAGTTCTTC.

The chain links TRBV28 to TRBJ2-7; D might be TRBD2 (6 bases). Germline V lookup: CDR1 MDHEN, CDR2 SYDVKM. V was pared by 6 bases and J by 6 bases, with 15 bases between. The CDR3 sequence is 13 residues long. The CDR3 region is CASSAGAGSEQYV. The CDR3 nucleotides are TGTGCCAGCAGCGCCGGGGCCGGGAGCGAGCAGTACGTC.

The V call is TRBV10-3, the J call TRBJ2-1, with 8 bases identical to TRBD2. The CDR3 covers 21 residues. CDR1 is ENHRY and CDR2 is SYGVKD in the germline V gene. Trimming cost V 0 bases and J 4 bases; bases outside gene matches: 20. The DNA of the CDR3 is TGTGCCATCAGTGAGTCGCGCCAGCGGGAGATCTTGATCTTTGGTTACAATGAGCAGTTCTTC. This gives the protein CAISESRQREILIFGYNEQFF.

The chain employs TRBV9 and TRBJ2-3; the D is unclear. There are 14 residues in the CDR3. CDR1 is SGDLS, CDR2 YYNGEE, per germline. V gave up 3 bases and J gave up 5 bases, with 13 bases separating them. Written as DNA, the CDR3 is TGTGCCAGCAGCGCAGAGACCCGTCGAGATACGCAGTATTTT. This sequence encodes CASSAETRRDTQYF. The complete variable domain, with remaining parts taken from reference TRBV9 and TRBJ2-3, reads DSGVTQTPKHLITATGQRVTLRCSPRSGDLSVYWYQQSLDQGLQFLIQYYNGEERAKGNILERFSAQQFPDLHSELNLSSLELGDSALYFCASSAETRRDTQYFGPGTRLTVL.

This clone has only one observation. This chain connects TRBV7-6 to TRBJ1-2; TRBD1 aligns across 10 bases. The V and J ends lost 5 bases and 2 bases, in that order; junction bases with no gene match: 8. The CDR3 covers 16 residues. The germline gives CDR1 SGHVS, CDR2 FNYEAQ. The CDR3 spells CASSPGTGASNYGYTF. CDR3 bases: TGTGCCAGCAGCCCCGGGACAGGGGCCTCAAACTATGGCTACACCTTC.

The chain couples TRBV4-2 to TRBJ2-1; D uncertain. The CDR3 covers 14 residues. The V end was cut by 1 base, the J end by 6 bases, with 10 bases between. Germline CDR1 and CDR2: LGHNA and YNFKEQ. CDR3 protein: CASSQGADLNEQFF. In nucleotides, the CDR3 is TGTGCCAGCAGCCAAGGGGCAGACCTCAATGAGCAGTTCTTC.

The chain employs TRBV30 and TRBJ2-7; TRBD2 might be the D (6 bases). This CDR3 spans 14 amino acids. Trimming pared 3 bases from V and 3 bases from J, leaving 15 bases between. Per the germline V gene, CDR1 is GTSNPN and CDR2 is SVGIG (reference sequence). The CDR3 coding sequence is TGTGCCTGGAGGGAGGGGTTTTCGAACTACGAGCAGTACTTC. This encodes CAWREGFSNYEQYF.

This CDR3 is CASSGDIHEQFF. In DNA form, the CDR3 reads TGTGCCAGCAGCGGGGACATCCATGAGCAGTTCTTC. This chain uses TRBV7-2 with TRBJ2-1; TRBD1 might be the D (6 bases). Trimming pared 5 bases from V and 8 bases from J, leaving 10 bases between. The CDR3 consists of 12 residues. Germline values: CDR1 SGHTA, CDR2 FQGNSA.

The chain employs TRBV6-5 and TRBJ1-3, with no clear D. This CDR3 is 15 amino acids long. V was trimmed by 8 bases and J by 0 bases, leaving 14 bases between them. Germline V gene data show CDR1 as MNHEY and CDR2 as SVGAGI. CDR3 DNA sequence: TGTGCCAGCGGGAAGGACCAGAGCTCTGGAAACACCATATATTTT. This translates into CASGKDQSSGNTIYF.

The rearrangement uses TRBV7-3 and TRBJ2-7; a weak D match, TRBD1 (6 bases). Germline CDR1 reads SGHTA; CDR2 reads FQGTGA. V lost 5 bases and J lost 3, with 17 bases in between. This CDR3 region has 15 residues. For the CDR3, the DNA is TGTGCCAGCAGCCTGTTACAGGGTCCCGACTACGAGCAGTACTTC. As protein: CASSLLQGPDYEQYF. The variable domain in full, with the rest retrieved from reference TRBV7-3 and TRBJ2-7, is GAGVSQTPSNKVTEKGKYVELRCDPISGHTALYWYRQSLGQGPEFLIYFQGTGAADDSGLPNDRFFAVRPEGSVSTLKIQRTERGDSAVYLCASSLLQGPDYEQYFGPGTRLTVT.

The chain joins TRBV14 to TRBJ2-1; no firm D call. CDR3 size: 11 residues. Germline lookup yields CDR1 SGHDN and CDR2 FVKESK. The germline V and J ends were trimmed by 0 bases and 8 bases, with 2 bases remaining between them. The CDR3 nucleotides read TGTGCCAGCAGCCAAGATTATGAGCAGTTCTTC. This encodes CASSQDYEQFF. Full variable domain (remainder filled in from reference TRBV14 and TRBJ2-1): EAGVTQFPSHSVIEKGQTVTLRCDPISGHDNLYWYRRVMGKEIKFLLHFVKESKQDESGMPNNRFLAERTGGTYSTLKVQPAELEDSGVYFCASSQDYEQFFGPGTRLTVL.

The chain links TRBV7-9 to TRBJ1-6; a weak D match, TRBD1 (6 bases). Germline V gene lookup returns CDR1 SEHNR and CDR2 FQNEAQ (reference sequence). V was pared by 5 bases and J by 7 bases, with 12 bases between. This CDR3 is 14 amino acids long. The CDR3 DNA follows: TGTGCCAGCAGCAACAGGGCTGGGAATTCACCCCTCCACTTT. It is translated as CASSNRAGNSPLHF.

This chain uses TRBV5-4 with TRBJ2-1; no clear D. CDR3 size: 12 residues. Trimming took 3 bases from V and 9 from J, leaving 10 bases between them. CDR1 is SGHNT and CDR2 is YYREEE in the germline V gene (reference sequence). The CDR3 sequence is CASSSLSSEQFF. The CDR3, as DNA: TGTGCCAGCAGCTCTTTAAGTAGTGAGCAGTTCTTC.

The sample holds a few counts of this clone. V is TRBV5-6 and J is TRBJ2-5, with D possibly being TRBD1 or TRBD2 (6 bases each). The CDR3 is 14 residues long. Trimming removed 0 bases from V and 5 bases from J, with 11 bases in between. Germline V CDR1 and CDR2: SGHDT, YYEEEE. The CDR3 sequence: CASSLARGRETQYF. CDR3 nucleotide sequence: TGTGCCAGCAGCTTGGCCCGGGGGCGGGAGACCCAGTACTTC.

The chain links TRBV2 to TRBJ1-2; maybe TRBD1 (6 bases). V was pared by 3 bases and J by 1 base, with 21 bases between. Per the germline V gene, CDR1 is SNHLY and CDR2 is FYNNEI. This CDR3 has 18 amino acids. The CDR3 spells CASSESRGARTLNYGYTF. In DNA form, the CDR3 reads TGTGCCAGCAGTGAGTCCCGGGGGGCGCGAACCCTTAACTATGGCTACACCTTC.

The CDR3 DNA follows: TGTGCCAGCAGGCACGAAGGGTTCCCCGGGGAGCTGTTTTTT. Protein sequence: CASRHEGFPGELFF. The V and J genes are TRBV7-9 and TRBJ2-2; D uncertain. Germline CDR1 is SEHNR and CDR2 is FQNEAQ (reference sequence). Trimming stripped 6 bases from V and 6 bases from J, with 14 bases between. The CDR3 extends over 14 amino acids.

V gene TRBV4-1 combines with J gene TRBJ2-4; tentatively, D is TRBD2 (6 bases). CDR1 and CDR2 (germline): MGHRA, YSYEKL. The CDR3 is 13 amino acids. Trimming pared 4 bases from V and 7 bases from J, leaving 11 bases between. The CDR3 loop is CASSLGLANIQYF. The CDR3 coding sequence is TGCGCCAGCAGCCTGGGACTGGCTAACATTCAGTACTTC.

This chain joins TRBV30 and TRBJ1-1, with D possibly being TRBD1 (5 bases). The CDR3 has 13 residues. The germline V gene has CDR1 GTSNPN and CDR2 SVGIG (reference sequence). V was shortened by 0 bases and J by 6 bases, with 11 bases between the two germline ends. CDR3 nucleotides: TGTGCCTGGAGTGTGGGGGGATGGGCTGAAGCTTTCTTT. Translating it yields CAWSVGGWAEAFF. Complete variable domain (other parts from reference TRBV30 and TRBJ1-1): SQTIHQWPATLVQPVGSPLSLECTVEGTSNPNLYWYRQAAGRGLQLLFYSVGIGQISSEVPQNLSASRPQDRQFILSSKKLLLSDSGFYLCAWSVGGWAEAFFGQGTRLTVV.